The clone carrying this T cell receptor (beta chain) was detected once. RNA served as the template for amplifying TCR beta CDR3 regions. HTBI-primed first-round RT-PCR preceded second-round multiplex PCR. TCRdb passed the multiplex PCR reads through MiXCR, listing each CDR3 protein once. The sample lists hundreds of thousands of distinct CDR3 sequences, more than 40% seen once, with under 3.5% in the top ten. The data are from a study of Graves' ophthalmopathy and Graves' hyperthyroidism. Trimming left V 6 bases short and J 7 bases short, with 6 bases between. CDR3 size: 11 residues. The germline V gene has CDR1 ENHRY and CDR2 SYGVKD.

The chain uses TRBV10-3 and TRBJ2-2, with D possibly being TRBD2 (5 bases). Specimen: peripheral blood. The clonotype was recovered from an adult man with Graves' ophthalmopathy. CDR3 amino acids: CAIREGGELFF. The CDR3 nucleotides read TGTGCCATCAGAGAGGGCGGGGAGCTGTTTTTT.